The 24 T cell receptor beta chains below were found in one sample sequenced in a study of blood T cell repertoires in COVID-19 (dated by TCRdb to the early 2020s). Library preparation was by the immunoSEQ multiplex PCR assay. The table comes from immuneACCESS by way of TCRdb, which keeps in-frame sequences with V and J called. Part of the clones is missing from these tables; in studies checked, under half for an unresolved V gene and the rest for unknown reasons. The table for this sample lists some 290,000 clones; roughly 88% of them were counted only once. Jointly, the top ten make up 2.3% of the sample. Sequenced sample: PBMCs or T cells enriched from blood (not recorded which). The receptors derive from a woman aged 40 to 50 with acute COVID-19.

CDR3 in DNA: TGTGCCAGCAGTCAAACCCAGCGAAATTATGGCTACACCTTC. This encodes CASSQTQRNYGYTF. This sequence joins TRBV28 and TRBJ1-2; D gene unclear. V dropped 5 bases and J dropped 5 bases, with 15 bases sitting between them. CDR1 MDHEN and CDR2 SYDVKM come from the germline V gene. The CDR3 runs 14 residues.

This rearrangement joins TRBV7-2 to TRBJ2-7; 13 bases are shared with TRBD2. The CDR3 length is 15 residues. V shed 5 bases, J shed 4 bases, and the junction held 5 bases outside the gene matches. Germline V gene data show CDR1 as SGHTA and CDR2 as FQGNSA. DNA for the CDR3: TGTGCCAGCAGCCTAGGGACTAGCGGGGTATACGAGCAGTACTTC. This encodes CASSLGTSGVYEQYF.

This chain links TRBV30 with TRBJ1-2; D possibly corresponds to TRBD1 (6 bases). This CDR3 comprises 14 residues. V was pared by 0 bases and J by 8 bases, with 16 bases between. The germline V gene has CDR1 GTSNPN and CDR2 SVGIG (reference sequence). CDR3 region: CAWSVQGGSGGYTF. CDR3 DNA: TGTGCCTGGAGTGTACAGGGCGGGTCGGGGGGCTACACCTTC.

This clone came up once. The chain employs TRBV25-1 and TRBJ2-7; no clear D gene. Germline lookup yields CDR1 MGHDK and CDR2 SYGVNS. V dropped 7 bases and J dropped 1 base, with 17 bases sitting between them. This CDR3 comprises 15 residues. Here the CDR3 DNA reads TGTGCCAGCACGCCGAAGGCGGTCCCTTCCTACGAGCAGTACTTC. It is translated as CASTPKAVPSYEQYF.

The chain links TRBV18 to TRBJ1-2, with D unclear. Germline V lookup: CDR1 KGHSH, CDR2 LQKENI. Trimming removed 3 bases from V and 7 bases from J, with 9 bases in between. The CDR3 is 12 amino acids. CDR3 coding DNA: TGTGCCAGCTCACCGAGGGAGGCTGGCTACACCTTC. Protein product: CASSPREAGYTF.

V gene TRBV7-9 combines with J gene TRBJ1-4; D ambiguous. In germline, CDR1 is SEHNR, CDR2 FQNEAQ (reference sequence). This CDR3 is built from 14 residues. V was shortened by 3 bases and J by 3 bases, with 8 bases between the two germline ends. DNA of the CDR3: TGTGCCAGCAGCTTGGGAGCATCTAATGAAAAACTGTTTTTT. Translated, it gives CASSLGASNEKLFF.

This clone was observed a single time. The chain has TRBV6-5 and TRBJ2-6, with D possibly TRBD1 on 5 matching bases. The CDR3 sequence is 15 residues long. V was clipped by 10 bases and J by 0 bases, with 13 bases between them. Germline V gene lookup returns CDR1 MNHEY and CDR2 SVGAGI. The CDR3 spells CAITHQGSGANVLTF. DNA of the CDR3: TGTGCCATAACTCATCAGGGCTCTGGGGCCAACGTCCTGACTTTC.

This rearrangement joins TRBV7-9 to TRBJ1-1; D may be TRBD1 (6 bases). V lost 1 base and J lost 8, with 14 bases in between. Germline CDR1 and CDR2: SEHNR and FQNEAQ (reference sequence). The CDR3 totals 14 residues. CDR3 in DNA: TGTGCCAGCAGCTTAGGGGGACAAGCCTTCGAAGCTTTCTTT. Translation: CASSLGGQAFEAFF.

The V and J genes are TRBV10-3 and TRBJ2-7, with 12 bases matching TRBD2. Germline CDR1 ENHRY, CDR2 SYGVKD. V lost 10 bases to trimming and J lost 6 bases; unmatched junction nucleotides: 7. There are 13 residues in the CDR3. CDR3: CATGLAGQAEQYF. The CDR3 bases are TGTGCCACCGGACTAGCGGGACAGGCCGAGCAGTACTTC.

The rearrangement uses TRBV18 and TRBJ1-2; D is uncertain. Trimming cost V 3 bases and J 3 bases, with 11 bases left between them. Looked up from germline, CDR1 is KGHSH and CDR2 is LQKENI. The CDR3 is 14 residues long. DNA of the CDR3: TGTGCCAGCTCACCCTCGACACTAGACTATGGCTACACCTTC. Translation: CASSPSTLDYGYTF.

The V gene is TRBV28, the J gene TRBJ1-2; D call uncertain. The CDR3 contains 15 residues. CDR1 and CDR2 from the germline V gene are MDHEN and SYDVKM. V lost 6 bases and J lost 0, with 14 bases in between. CDR3: CASSFIQAANYGYTF. The CDR3 nucleotides read TGTGCCAGCAGCTTTATCCAGGCCGCTAACTATGGCTACACCTTC.

The V call is TRBV18, the J call TRBJ1-3, with 7 positions matching TRBD1. CDR3 length: 16 amino acids. Germline CDR1 reads KGHSH; CDR2 reads LQKENI. V was clipped by 3 bases and J by 1 base; unmatched bases: 6. In DNA form, the CDR3 reads TGTGCCAGCTCACCGGACAGGCCGCGATCTGGAAACACCATATATTTT. This translates into CASSPDRPRSGNTIYF.

The chain joins TRBV18 to TRBJ1-1; TRBD1 aligns across 10 bases. The CDR3 totals 13 residues. Germline V gives CDR1 KGHSH, CDR2 LQKENI. Unmatched junction bases numbered 5, after V lost 2 bases and J lost 11 bases. Here the CDR3 reads CASSPGQGGYAFF. For the CDR3, the DNA is TGTGCCAGCTCACCAGGACAGGGGGGATATGCTTTCTTT.

There are a few counts of this clone. The CDR3 DNA sequence: TGCGCCAGCAGCCAAGGGGACAAGAAAGAGACCCAGTACTTC. It translates to CASSQGDKKETQYF. This chain connects TRBV4-1 to TRBJ2-5; maybe TRBD1 (6 bases). V lost 1 base to trimming and J lost 3 bases, with 9 bases between them. Germline loops: CDR1 MGHRA, CDR2 YSYEKL. This CDR3 is built from 14 residues.

The chain has TRBV18 and TRBJ1-2; 7 bases line up with TRBD1. The V segment lost 3 bases and the J segment 9 bases; nucleotides outside the gene matches: 16. This CDR3 has 16 amino acids. Germline V gives CDR1 KGHSH, CDR2 LQKENI. DNA of the CDR3: TGTGCCAGCTCACCCTCTTCCGACAGGGCGGCGATCAGCTACACCTTC. Translation: CASSPSSDRAAISYTF.

The rearrangement joins TRBV7-9 to TRBJ1-5; no definite D call. The length of the CDR3 is 13 residues. Trimming stripped 1 base from V and 3 bases from J, with 4 bases between. The germline V gene encodes CDR1 SEHNR and CDR2 FQNEAQ (reference sequence). The CDR3: CASSLGLNQPQHF. The CDR3 DNA sequence: TGTGCCAGCAGCTTAGGGCTCAATCAGCCCCAGCATTTT.

V and J are TRBV23-1 and TRBJ1-5, with D tentatively TRBD1 (5 bases). TRBV23-1 is an ORF for which the function is uncertain. V was shortened by 5 bases and J by 3 bases, with 11 bases between the two germline ends. There are 14 residues in the CDR3. CDR3 DNA: TGCGCCAGCAGTGGGGGAGGGTTCAATCAGCCCCAGCATTTT. This sequence encodes CASSGGGFNQPQHF.

The genes are TRBV19 and TRBJ1-4; TRBD1 matches at 8 bases. J lost 7 bases, V lost 5 bases, and 3 bases had no gene match. The CDR3 contains 13 residues. Germline values: CDR1 LNHDA, CDR2 SQIVND (reference sequence). CDR3 protein: CASSPTGGEKLFF. CDR3 bases: TGTGCCAGTAGTCCCACAGGGGGTGAAAAACTGTTTTTT.

This clone was counted a single time. The chain combines TRBV11-2 with TRBJ2-7, with 8 nucleotides matching TRBD2. The CDR3 spans 13 residues. Losses at the gene ends were 3 bases for V and 3 bases for J; bases not matched to a gene: 1. The germline CDR1 and CDR2 sequences are SGHAT and FQNNGV. For the CDR3, the DNA is TGTGCCAGCAGCTTCGGGACTAGCTACGAGCAGTACTTC. Translation gives CASSFGTSYEQYF.

The chain uses TRBV27 and TRBJ2-3; 9 bases align to TRBD2. Germline V CDR1 and CDR2: MNHEY, SMNVEV (reference sequence). The V gene end was trimmed by 3 bases and the J gene end by 5 bases; junction bases not matched to a gene: 9. The CDR3 loop spans 16 amino acids. The CDR3 here is CASSLRSGRSGDTQYF. CDR3 DNA: TGTGCCAGCAGTTTGCGTAGCGGGAGATCAGGAGATACGCAGTATTTT.

The table lists this clone with many counts. V and J are TRBV28 and TRBJ1-1; 7 positions agree with TRBD1. After removal of 2 bases from V and 4 bases from J, the junction contained 13 bases not matched to a gene. The CDR3 consists of 17 residues. Looked up from germline, CDR1 is MDHEN and CDR2 is SYDVKM. In nucleotides, the CDR3 is TGTGCCAGCAGTTTAATTATCCAGGGGGGAAGAGGCACTGAAGCTTTCTTT. Protein product: CASSLIIQGGRGTEAFF. Drawing the rest from reference TRBV28 and TRBJ1-1, the complete variable domain is DVKVTQSSRYLVKRTGEKVFLECVQDMDHENMFWYRQDPGLGLRLIYFSYDVKMKEKGDIPEGYSVSREKKERFSLILESASTNQTSMYLCASSLIIQGGRGTEAFFGQGTRLTVV.

The gene calls are TRBV5-1 and TRBJ1-6; no definite D call. Between the trimmed V and J ends, which lost 3 bases and 4 bases, there was a span of 11 bases. CDR1 and CDR2 (germline): SGHRS, YFSETQ. The CDR3 runs 15 residues. CDR3 sequence (DNA): TGCGCCAGCAGCTCCTCAGACTCTTATAATTCACCCCTCCACTTT. This encodes CASSSSDSYNSPLHF. The full variable domain, completed using reference TRBV5-1 and TRBJ1-6, is KAGVTQTPRYLIKTRGQQVTLSCSPISGHRSVSWYQQTPGQGLQFLFEYFSETQRNKGNFPGRFSGRQFSNSRSEMNVSTLELGDSALYLCASSSSDSYNSPLHFGNGTRLTVT.

The chain employs TRBV6-1 and TRBJ1-5; perhaps TRBD1 as D (6 bases). Trimming cost V 3 bases and J 0 bases, with 12 bases left between them. The CDR3 totals 16 residues. Germline V lookup: CDR1 MNHNS, CDR2 SASEGT. In DNA, the CDR3 is TGTGCCAGCAGTGAGTCACAGGGATATAGCAATCAGCCCCAGCATTTT. This sequence encodes CASSESQGYSNQPQHF.

This chain uses TRBV5-4 with TRBJ2-1; 9 bases map to TRBD2. V shed 2 bases and J 5 bases; nucleotides not matched to a gene: 5. Germline V gene lookup returns CDR1 SGHNT and CDR2 YYREEE (reference sequence). The CDR3 is 15 residues long. The DNA for the CDR3 is TGTGCCAGCAGCTTAGTCAGCGGGGGGAACAATGAGCAGTTCTTC. It codes for CASSLVSGGNNEQFF.